Listed here are 30 T cell receptor beta chains from one sample, sequenced in a study of cytomegalovirus exposure and HLA in healthy donors. PCR used 60 Vbeta primers and 13 Jbeta primers. Clones were read by immunoSEQ multiplex PCR, and TCRdb kept only the in-frame ones, dropping some. The sample consists of 150,000 to 200,000 clones, over 60% of them appearing once. The source material was PBMCs. The source of these receptors is a woman between 40 and 55 years old in good health and CMV-seronegative.

This clone was found once. The V gene is TRBV29-1, the J gene TRBJ2-5; D is possibly TRBD1 (6 bases). Trimming pared 5 bases from V and 5 bases from J, leaving 15 bases between. Germline lookup yields CDR1 SQVTM and CDR2 ANQGSEA. This CDR3 has 13 residues. In DNA, the CDR3 is TGCAGCGTTAGGCAGGGGCTGGGGGAGACCCAGTACTTC. This gives the protein CSVRQGLGETQYF.

The J gene is TRBJ2-7, the V gene TRBV5-6; TRBD1 might be the D (6 bases). V lost 5 bases, J lost 2 bases, and 14 bases lay in between. The CDR3 is 14 amino acids. CDR1 and CDR2 (germline): SGHDT, YYEEEE. The CDR3 loop is CASRAGQRAYEQYF. CDR3 coding DNA: TGTGCCAGCAGAGCCGGACAGAGAGCCTACGAGCAGTACTTC.

This chain joins TRBV11-3 and TRBJ1-2, with D unclear. Germline values: CDR1 SGHNT, CDR2 YENEEA. V gave up 1 base and J gave up 4 bases, with 10 bases separating them. This CDR3 contains 14 residues. The CDR3 region has the DNA TGTGCCAGCAGCTTAGCAGGAGGTAGCTATGGCTACACCTTC. Residues: CASSLAGGSYGYTF.

The rearrangement uses TRBV7-3 and TRBJ2-1; TRBD2 matches at 7 bases. This CDR3 is 15 amino acids long. V gave up 2 bases and J gave up 3 bases; unmatched junction bases: 4. Germline lookup yields CDR1 SGHTA and CDR2 FQGTGA. The CDR3 DNA reads as TGTGCCAGCAGCTTATCTAGCGGCTTCTACAATGAGCAGTTCTTC. Translated: CASSLSSGFYNEQFF.

The chain uses TRBV4-3 and TRBJ2-3; possibly TRBD2 for D (6 bases). The CDR3 consists of 15 residues. With 0 bases removed from V and 2 bases from J, the gap between germline ends came to 9 bases. Germline assignment: CDR1 LGHNA and CDR2 YSLEER. The CDR3 loop is CASSQEGLYTDTQYF. CDR3 nucleotides: TGCGCCAGCAGCCAAGAGGGACTCTACACAGATACGCAGTATTTT.

CDR3 sequence reads: CASRATVAATEAFF. As DNA, the CDR3 is TGTGCCAGTAGGGCGACAGTGGCGGCCACTGAAGCTTTCTTT. This chain joins TRBV19 and TRBJ1-1; perhaps TRBD1 as D (5 bases). This CDR3 has 14 amino acids. V was pared by 6 bases and J by 4 bases, with 15 bases between. From germline, CDR1 is LNHDA and CDR2 SQIVND (reference sequence).

V gene TRBV21-1 combines with J gene TRBJ2-7; the D call of TRBD1 is as the table states it, not checked on the DNA. TRBV21-1 is marked as a pseudogene. CDR3 size: 17 residues. Here the CDR3 DNA reads TGTGCCAGTCCCATTAACCCCGGGACAGGGGAATCCTACGAGCAGTACTTC. Amino acids: CASPINPGTGESYEQYF.

The chain couples TRBV9 to TRBJ1-1; a weak D match, TRBD1 (5 bases). CDR3 length: 14 amino acids. The germline V gene encodes CDR1 SGDLS and CDR2 YYNGEE. Trimming removed 2 bases from V and 4 bases from J, with 12 bases in between. CDR3 loop: CASSVQEGSTEAFF. Written as DNA, the CDR3 is TGTGCCAGCAGCGTTCAGGAGGGGAGCACTGAAGCTTTCTTT.

The rearrangement joins TRBV19 to TRBJ1-2; 8 bases align to TRBD1. CDR1 is LNHDA, CDR2 SQIVND, per germline (reference sequence). After removal of 0 bases from V and 6 bases from J, the junction contained 3 bases not matched to a gene. The CDR3 length is 14 residues. The CDR3 protein is CASSIDGQGDGYTF. The CDR3 nucleotides read TGTGCCAGTAGTATAGACGGACAGGGTGATGGCTACACCTTC.

V and J are TRBV7-6 and TRBJ2-6, with D maybe TRBD1 (5 bases). This CDR3 has 14 residues. The germline V gene encodes CDR1 SGHVS and CDR2 FNYEAQ. With 3 bases removed from V and 4 bases from J, the gap between germline ends came to 7 bases. DNA of the CDR3: TGTGCCAGCAGCTTGGGGCCCGGGGCCAACGTCCTGACTTTC. It codes for CASSLGPGANVLTF.

The gene calls are TRBV2 and TRBJ2-7; perhaps TRBD1 as D (5 bases). CDR3 length: 14 amino acids. Trimming pared 7 bases from V and 4 bases from J, leaving 17 bases between. Germline V gene sequence: CDR1 SNHLY, CDR2 FYNNEI. CDR3 in DNA: TGTGCCAGCAACCCCGGGCAGGGTTGGTACGAGCAGTACGTC. Protein: CASNPGQGWYEQYV.

This clone occurred a few times. The chain combines TRBV7-3 with TRBJ1-2, with TRBD1 identical over 8 bases. Unmatched junction bases numbered 8, after V lost 5 bases and J lost 3 bases. The CDR3 consists of 15 residues. Germline V gives CDR1 SGHTA, CDR2 FQGTGA. CDR3 region: CASSPTLTGDYGYTF. CDR3 nucleotides: TGTGCCAGCAGCCCGACCTTGACAGGGGACTATGGCTACACCTTC. Full variable domain (outside the CDR3, taken from reference TRBV7-3 and TRBJ1-2): GAGVSQTPSNKVTEKGKYVELRCDPISGHTALYWYRQSLGQGPEFLIYFQGTGAADDSGLPNDRFFAVRPEGSVSTLKIQRTERGDSAVYLCASSPTLTGDYGYTFGSGTRLTVV.

The gene calls are TRBV5-1 and TRBJ2-1; possibly TRBD2 for D (5 bases). Germline CDR1 SGHRS, CDR2 YFSETQ. V lost 0 bases and J 10 bases, leaving 14 bases between the germline ends. The CDR3 sequence is 14 residues long. CDR3 protein: CASSLAAGDNEQFF. The DNA for the CDR3 is TGCGCCAGCAGCTTGGCCGCCGGGGATAACGAGCAGTTCTTC. Full variable domain (remainder filled in from reference TRBV5-1 and TRBJ2-1): KAGVTQTPRYLIKTRGQQVTLSCSPISGHRSVSWYQQTPGQGLQFLFEYFSETQRNKGNFPGRFSGRQFSNSRSEMNVSTLELGDSALYLCASSLAAGDNEQFFGPGTRLTVL.

The CDR3 DNA reads TGTGCCAGCGGGGCGGGAGGGCCGGATGAGCAGTTCTTC. Its translation: CASGAGGPDEQFF. J is TRBJ2-1 and V is TRBV27; 9 positions agree with TRBD2. V lost 8 bases, J lost 8 bases, and 7 bases stayed unmatched. Germline assignment: CDR1 MNHEY and CDR2 SMNVEV (reference sequence). The CDR3 contains 13 residues.

This chain links TRBV5-6 with TRBJ2-1, with TRBD2 identical over 7 bases. This CDR3 region has 16 residues. CDR1 SGHDT and CDR2 YYEEEE come from the germline V gene. V dropped 2 bases and J dropped 0; count of bases not matched to a gene: 5. This CDR3 is CASSLSGADSYNEQFF. The CDR3 DNA is TGTGCCAGCAGCTTAAGCGGGGCGGACTCCTACAATGAGCAGTTCTTC.

The V call is TRBV6-5, the J call TRBJ2-3; 7 nucleotides match TRBD2. Germline lookup yields CDR1 MNHEY and CDR2 SVGAGI. V lost 7 bases, J lost 8 bases, and 9 bases stayed unmatched. This CDR3 region has 13 residues. This CDR3 reads CASIAGGKGTQYF. The CDR3 region has the DNA TGTGCCAGCATAGCGGGTGGTAAGGGTACGCAGTATTTT.

CDR3: CASSYRLGNTEAFF. The CDR3 nucleotides read TGTGCCAGCAGTTACCGACTGGGGAACACTGAAGCTTTCTTT. This chain links TRBV6-5 with TRBJ1-1; D is uncertain. The CDR3 has 14 residues. V was cut by 2 bases and J by 1 base, with 8 bases left in between. The germline V gene encodes CDR1 MNHEY and CDR2 SVGAGI.

The V and J genes are TRBV25-1 and TRBJ1-2, with D uncertain. The CDR3 consists of 14 residues. The V end was cut by 3 bases, the J end by 6 bases, with 14 bases between. In germline, CDR1 is MGHDK, CDR2 SYGVNS. The CDR3 nucleotides are TGTGCCAGCAGTGATACTAACCAAATGAATGGCTACACCTTC. Translated: CASSDTNQMNGYTF.

This sequence joins TRBV7-2 and TRBJ2-3, with D uncertain. CDR1 and CDR2 (germline): SGHTA, FQGNSA. Trimming left V 1 base short and J 2 bases short, with 10 bases between. The CDR3 runs 15 residues. The CDR3 is CASSLDSTYTDTQYF. The CDR3 DNA is TGTGCCAGCAGCTTAGATAGCACATACACAGATACGCAGTATTTT.

The chain employs TRBV9 and TRBJ1-1; TRBD1 matches 8 bases. V shed 0 bases and J 5 bases; nucleotides not matched to a gene: 6. CDR1 is SGDLS and CDR2 is YYNGEE in the germline V gene. The CDR3 is 15 amino acids. CDR3: CASSVGGDRWTEAFF. CDR3 sequence (DNA): TGTGCCAGCAGCGTAGGAGGGGACAGGTGGACTGAAGCTTTCTTT.

The V call is TRBV5-8, the J call TRBJ1-5; no firm D call. Trimming cost V 0 bases and J 2 bases, with 9 bases left between them. The CDR3 has 15 amino acids. Germline V gives CDR1 SGHTS, CDR2 YDEGEE. Written as DNA, the CDR3 is TGTGCCAGCAGCTTGGCCTACGGGGGCAATCAGCCCCAGCATTTT. Its protein is CASSLAYGGNQPQHF.

The chain carries TRBV19 and TRBJ2-7, with 11 bases aligning to TRBD2. This CDR3 is 14 amino acids long. Germline V lookup: CDR1 LNHDA, CDR2 SQIVND (reference sequence). V dropped 5 bases and J dropped 3; count of bases not matched to a gene: 3. This CDR3 is CASSLTSGSYEQYV. CDR3 nucleotides: TGTGCCAGTAGTCTCACTAGCGGGAGCTACGAGCAGTACGTC.

The chain couples TRBV7-2 to TRBJ2-1, with TRBD2 matching over 7 bases. The CDR3 loop spans 14 amino acids. V shed 1 base and J 7 bases; nucleotides not matched to a gene: 4. Germline CDR1 is SGHTA and CDR2 is FQGNSA. CDR3 DNA sequence: TGTGCCAGCAGCTTAGGGCGGGAGCGTAATGAGCAGTTCTTC. It codes for CASSLGRERNEQFF.

In DNA form, the CDR3 reads TGTGCCAGCTCACCTGATCCCGGGACAGTTTACGAGCAGTACTTC. It codes for CASSPDPGTVYEQYF. This sequence joins TRBV18 and TRBJ2-7, with 7 bases matching TRBD1. The germline V gene encodes CDR1 KGHSH and CDR2 LQKENI. CDR3 length equals 15 residues. Losses at the gene ends were 3 bases for V and 4 bases for J; bases not matched to a gene: 9.

The chain links TRBV7-9 to TRBJ2-1, with TRBD1 matching over 11 bases. After removal of 0 bases from V and 2 bases from J, the junction contained 0 bases not matched to a gene. This CDR3 region has 16 residues. Germline V CDR1 and CDR2: SEHNR, FQNEAQ (reference sequence). The CDR3 bases are TGTGCCAGCAGCTTAGCGGGACAGGGGGCCTACAATGAGCAGTTCTTC. It yields the protein CASSLAGQGAYNEQFF.

The rearrangement joins TRBV4-3 to TRBJ2-1; 7 bases are a match to TRBD1. The CDR3 length is 16 residues. The V gene end was trimmed by 0 bases and the J gene end by 5 bases; junction bases not matched to a gene: 7. Germline CDR1 LGHNA, CDR2 YSLEER. CDR3 DNA sequence: TGCGCCAGCAGCCAAGAAGCCAACAGGGGCCACAATGAGCAGTTCTTC. The encoded protein is CASSQEANRGHNEQFF.

CDR3 sequence: CASSAGKGYTF. CDR3 bases: TGTGCCAGCAGCGCGGGCAAGGGCTACACCTTC. The rearrangement uses TRBV7-2 and TRBJ1-2; D remains ambiguous. V dropped 5 bases and J dropped 8 bases, with 9 bases sitting between them. CDR1 is SGHTA, CDR2 FQGNSA, per germline. The length of the CDR3 is 11 residues.

V and J are TRBV7-2 and TRBJ2-1, with D perhaps matching TRBD2 (5 bases). Germline CDR1 and CDR2: SGHTA and FQGNSA. V shed 1 base and J shed 5 bases, with 12 bases lying between them. This CDR3 has 15 amino acids. The CDR3 spells CASSLESAGDNEQFF. The CDR3 region has the DNA TGTGCCAGCAGCTTAGAAAGCGCCGGGGACAATGAGCAGTTCTTC.

This clone has only a few counts. The chain is built from TRBV7-2 and TRBJ2-1; TRBD1 aligns across 7 bases. From germline, CDR1 is SGHTA and CDR2 FQGNSA. The CDR3 extends over 15 amino acids. V was pared by 5 bases and J by 9 bases, with 13 bases of the junction left unmatched. CDR3 coding DNA: TGTGCCAGCAGCACAATTCGAGCGACAGGGTTTGAGCAGTTCTTC. This translates into CASSTIRATGFEQFF.

This clone showed up just once. CDR3 in amino acids: CASSNRVEYSGELFF. The CDR3 DNA follows: TGTGCCAGCAGCAACAGGGTTGAATATTCCGGGGAGCTGTTTTTT. This rearrangement joins TRBV14 to TRBJ2-2, with D tentatively TRBD1 (6 bases). V was shortened by 5 bases and J by 6 bases, with 16 bases between the two germline ends. Germline CDR1 and CDR2: SGHDN and FVKESK. This CDR3 has 15 residues.